Listed here is a single T cell receptor beta chain. This entry is derived from a study of blood T cell repertoires in COVID-19. Study information: Samples came from the United States, Italy and Spain, spanning acute and convalescent COVID-19.

The repertoire was sequenced with immunoSEQ multiplex PCR; TCRdb's copy has only in-frame clones and lacks some. Seen here are 200,000 to 250,000 clones, roughly 80% observed once, and the top ten hold more than 7%. The sample was peripheral blood. The TCR sequence derives from a woman aged 70-85 years with acute or convalescent COVID-19.

In DNA form, the CDR3 reads TGTGCCAGCAGCGTAGACGCAGGGGGCCTCACCGGGGAGCTGTTTTTT. This sequence encodes CASSVDAGGLTGELFF. The rearrangement links TRBV9 to TRBJ2-2; 8 bases map to TRBD1. The germline V gene encodes CDR1 SGDLS and CDR2 YYNGEE. The CDR3 has 16 amino acids. V lost 0 bases to trimming and J lost 4 bases; unmatched junction nucleotides: 5. The entire variable domain, with the rest obtained from reference TRBV9 and TRBJ2-2, is as follows: DSGVTQTPKHLITATGQRVTLRCSPRSGDLSVYWYQQSLDQGLQFLIQYYNGEERAKGNILERFSAQQFPDLHSELNLSSLELGDSALYFCASSVDAGGLTGELFFGEGSRLTVL.